The 30 T cell receptor beta chains given below trace back to one sample, sequenced in a study of graft-versus-host responses after intestinal transplantation. These receptors lack a known antigen. Using immunoSEQ multiplex PCR, the repertoire was profiled, and TCRdb retains in-frame clones only, with some absent. The sample carries approximately 100,000 clones, about 88% recorded once. The sample here was unstimulated CD4+ T cells sorted from spleen or lymph node cells, taken before intestinal transplant. The receptors shown here come from a human donor who received an intestinal transplant.

The V and J genes are TRBV6-5 and TRBJ1-2; no clear D gene. The CDR3 spans 14 residues. V was cut by 0 bases and J by 1 base, with 6 bases left in between. Germline CDR1 and CDR2: MNHEY and SVGAGI. CDR3 region: CASSYSGNNYGYTF. The CDR3 DNA follows: TGTGCCAGCAGTTACTCCGGCAATAACTATGGCTACACCTTC.

This clone was found once. This sequence joins TRBV10-3 and TRBJ2-2; D unresolved. V lost 4 bases, J lost 0 bases, and 12 bases lay in between. The length of the CDR3 is 16 residues. Germline CDR1 is ENHRY and CDR2 is SYGVKD. CDR3: CAISARTVANTGELFF. CDR3 nucleotide sequence: TGTGCCATCAGTGCTAGGACGGTTGCGAACACCGGGGAGCTGTTTTTT.

This chain uses TRBV5-4 with TRBJ2-1; 11 nucleotides agree with TRBD1. Germline assignment: CDR1 SGHNT and CDR2 YYREEE (reference sequence). The J segment lost 10 bases and the V segment lost 4 bases, leaving 4 bases of the junction unmatched. This CDR3 has 13 residues. DNA of the CDR3: TGTGCCAGCAGCGTCCGGACAGGGGGCGAGCAGTTCTTC. Residues: CASSVRTGGEQFF.

J is TRBJ2-2 and V is TRBV5-1, with 7 bases identical to TRBD2. Per the germline V gene, CDR1 is SGHRS and CDR2 is YFSETQ. There are 16 residues in the CDR3. Trimming took 4 bases from V and 5 from J; bases not matched to a gene: 11. Here the CDR3 reads CASSAELAHWTGELFF. CDR3 DNA sequence: TGCGCCAGCAGCGCAGAACTAGCGCATTGGACCGGGGAGCTGTTTTTT.

This clone was observed a single time. The chain links TRBV7-9 to TRBJ1-5; TRBD1 matches 10 bases. The V and J ends lost 1 base and 6 bases, in that order; junction bases with no gene match: 6. This CDR3 spans 16 amino acids. Germline CDR1 and CDR2: SEHNR and FQNEAQ (reference sequence). The CDR3 loop is CASSLGTGGISQPQHF. CDR3 nucleotides: TGTGCCAGCAGCTTAGGGACAGGGGGTATTAGTCAGCCCCAGCATTTT.

V usage is TRBV19 and J usage is TRBJ1-1; 7 bases fit TRBD1. With V trimmed by 6 bases and J by 4 bases, 23 bases remained unmatched. The CDR3 contains 19 residues. Germline V gene data show CDR1 as LNHDA and CDR2 as SQIVND (reference sequence). CDR3 DNA: TGTGCCAGTAGACCCACACGCGACAGGGTCGGGGGGTGGGTCACTGAAGCTTTCTTT. Its protein is CASRPTRDRVGGWVTEAFF.

The chain is built from TRBV6-5 and TRBJ1-5; tentative D call: TRBD1 (6 bases). V was cut by 5 bases and J by 6 bases, with 17 bases left in between. The CDR3 spans 15 residues. Germline loops: CDR1 MNHEY, CDR2 SVGAGI. The CDR3 here is CASSKGGAGGQPQHF. The CDR3 bases are TGTGCCAGCAGTAAAGGGGGTGCGGGGGGTCAGCCCCAGCATTTT.

The sample holds one count of this clone. The chain employs TRBV7-7 and TRBJ2-5; 9 bases fit TRBD2. The V gene's germline CDR1 is SSHAT and CDR2 FNYEAQ (reference sequence). This CDR3 is built from 17 residues. V dropped 1 base and J dropped 5; count of bases not matched to a gene: 11. CDR3 sequence reads: CASSLGAAGGLGETQYF. The CDR3 DNA sequence: TGTGCCAGCAGCTTAGGGGCAGCGGGGGGACTAGGGGAGACCCAGTACTTC.

V and J are TRBV5-6 and TRBJ2-7, with 14 bases fitting TRBD2. Germline trimming cut 3 bases from V and 2 bases from J; bases unmatched to any gene: 7. Germline values: CDR1 SGHDT, CDR2 YYEEEE. The CDR3 has 17 residues. The CDR3: CASSSQGLAGVTYEQYF. The CDR3, as DNA: TGTGCCAGCAGCTCCCAGGGACTAGCGGGGGTAACCTACGAGCAGTACTTC.

The V and J genes are TRBV11-1 and TRBJ2-7, with a possible D match to TRBD1 (6 bases). The CDR3 is made up of 16 amino acids. V was trimmed by 5 bases and J by 0 bases, leaving 17 bases between them. CDR1 is SGHAT, CDR2 FQDESV, per germline (reference sequence). CDR3 region: CASSRYRDDSSYEQYF. CDR3 DNA: TGTGCCAGCAGCAGATACAGGGACGATAGCTCCTACGAGCAGTACTTC.

The genes are TRBV6-4 and TRBJ1-6; no reliable D call. The V end lost 6 bases, the J end lost 7 bases, and 13 bases lay between the germline ends. Germline lookup yields CDR1 MRHNA and CDR2 SNTAGT. This CDR3 region has 14 residues. The CDR3: CASSPGLSNSPLHF. In nucleotides, the CDR3 is TGTGCCAGCAGCCCAGGACTATCCAATTCACCCCTCCACTTT.

This clone came up a few times. With a much larger clone just one base away, this may be a read error. The CDR3 DNA reads as TGCGCCCGCAGCTTGGAGGGGGGACGGGGCTACGAGCAGTACTTC. This encodes CARSLEGGRGYEQYF. This chain uses TRBV5-1 with TRBJ2-7, with D perhaps matching TRBD1 or TRBD2 (6 bases each). The CDR3 extends over 15 amino acids. CDR1 is SGHRS and CDR2 is YFSETQ in the germline V gene.

This rearrangement joins TRBV29-1 to TRBJ2-3; D might be TRBD2 (6 bases). V lost 6 bases and J lost 7, with 20 bases in between. CDR1 and CDR2 (germline): SQVTM, ANQGSEA. CDR3 length equals 14 residues. CDR3 loop: CSVEGGSASNTQYF. DNA of the CDR3: TGCAGCGTGGAGGGAGGCAGCGCATCGAATACGCAGTATTTT.

This chain links TRBV16 with TRBJ2-1; D unresolved. From germline, CDR1 is KGHSY and CDR2 FQNENV. The length of the CDR3 is 13 residues. V was cut by 5 bases and J by 2 bases, with 7 bases left in between. The CDR3 DNA reads TGTGCCAGCAGCGCACAGACCTACAATGAGCAGTTCTTC. It specifies CASSAQTYNEQFF.

The chain has TRBV2 and TRBJ1-1; D possibly corresponds to TRBD1 (5 bases). Germline values: CDR1 SNHLY, CDR2 FYNNEI. With 9 bases removed from V and 1 base from J, the gap between germline ends came to 6 bases. The CDR3 consists of 11 residues. The DNA of the CDR3 is TGTGCCAGGGGGGGGAACACTGAAGCTTTCTTT. Translating it yields CARGGNTEAFF.

This clone occurred a few times. The V gene is TRBV6-1, the J gene TRBJ2-2; 8 bases match TRBD1. The CDR3 spans 14 residues. Germline V gene lookup returns CDR1 MNHNS and CDR2 SASEGT. Unmatched junction bases numbered 3, after V lost 3 bases and J lost 6 bases. Written as DNA, the CDR3 is TGTGCCAGCAGTGACAGGGGGCTTCCCGGGGAGCTGTTTTTT. It codes for CASSDRGLPGELFF.

The chain carries TRBV5-1 and TRBJ2-1, with 7 bases matching TRBD1. Germline lookup yields CDR1 SGHRS and CDR2 YFSETQ. Trimming at V came to 0 bases and at J to 7 bases, leaving 16 bases not matched to a gene. The CDR3 runs to 18 residues. The CDR3 spells CASSLGGRQGSPVNEQFF. The DNA for the CDR3 is TGCGCCAGCAGCTTGGGGGGCCGACAGGGTAGTCCGGTGAATGAGCAGTTCTTC.

The chain links TRBV7-3 to TRBJ2-3; 8 bases are a match to TRBD1. Germline V CDR1 and CDR2: SGHTA, FQGTGA. This CDR3 is built from 13 residues. The ends lost 4 bases at V and 5 bases at J; junction bases unmatched: 2. The CDR3 loop reads CASSSDRGDTQYF. CDR3 bases: TGTGCCAGCAGCTCCGACAGGGGAGATACGCAGTATTTT.

The chain is built from TRBV27 and TRBJ2-5; TRBD1 matches at 8 bases. The junction had 3 bases not matched to a gene; V was cut back by 6 bases and J by 0 bases. CDR3 length: 14 amino acids. The germline CDR1 and CDR2 sequences are MNHEY and SMNVEV (reference sequence). CDR3 nucleotide sequence: TGTGCCAGCAGCCGGACAGGGTACCAAGAGACCCAGTACTTC. Protein: CASSRTGYQETQYF.

For the CDR3, the DNA is TGTGCCAGCAGCTTTCGAGCGGGAGCGGAGACCCAGTACTTC. Protein product: CASSFRAGAETQYF. The chain uses TRBV4-2 and TRBJ2-5; 8 nucleotides align to TRBD2. Germline V lookup: CDR1 LGHNA, CDR2 YNFKEQ. After removal of 5 bases from V and 5 bases from J, the junction contained 7 bases not matched to a gene. The CDR3 length is 14 residues.

The gene calls are TRBV5-1 and TRBJ2-2, with a tentative D call TRBD1 (7 bases). Germline CDR1 reads SGHRS; CDR2 reads YFSETQ. CDR3 size: 16 residues. Trimming took off 2 bases at V and 1 base at J, with 12 bases between the two ends. This chain's CDR3 is CASSFRGTENTGELFF. CDR3 bases: TGCGCCAGCAGCTTCCGGGGGACAGAGAACACCGGGGAGCTGTTTTTT.

The V call is TRBV28, the J call TRBJ2-7, with TRBD1 as a possible D gene (5 bases). CDR1 is MDHEN, CDR2 SYDVKM, per germline. Deletions cut 6 bases from V and 4 bases from J, with 13 bases between. The CDR3 is 13 residues long. CDR3 nucleotides: TGTGCCAGCAGCCTCGACAGCATATACGAGCAGTACTTC. As protein: CASSLDSIYEQYF. Full variable domain (remainder filled in from reference TRBV28 and TRBJ2-7): DVKVTQSSRYLVKRTGEKVFLECVQDMDHENMFWYRQDPGLGLRLIYFSYDVKMKEKGDIPEGYSVSREKKERFSLILESASTNQTSMYLCASSLDSIYEQYFGPGTRLTVT.

The chain couples TRBV4-1 to TRBJ2-3, with 7 bases identical to TRBD2. CDR3 length: 18 amino acids. Trimming cost V 1 base and J 4 bases; bases outside gene matches: 14. Germline V gives CDR1 MGHRA, CDR2 YSYEKL. CDR3 coding DNA: TGCGCCAGCAGCCAAGCTCCACCAGCGGGGAATTTCGCAGATACGCAGTATTTT. This translates into CASSQAPPAGNFADTQYF.

This clone was observed once. The chain carries TRBV29-1 and TRBJ2-1; no definite D call. The CDR3 is made up of 12 amino acids. V shed 3 bases and J shed 3 bases, with 6 bases lying between them. Germline lookup yields CDR1 SQVTM and CDR2 ANQGSEA. Written as DNA, the CDR3 is TGCAGCGTTGAGGGCTACTACAATGAGCAGTTCTTC. It yields the protein CSVEGYYNEQFF.

The chain employs TRBV6-1 and TRBJ1-2; 12 bases agree with TRBD1. Looked up from germline, CDR1 is MNHNS and CDR2 is SASEGT. Trimming at V came to 6 bases and at J to 12 bases, leaving 8 bases not matched to a gene. CDR3 length: 13 residues. In DNA, the CDR3 is TGTGCCAGCAGGCCGGGACAGGGGGCCGGTAACACCTTC. Its translation is CASRPGQGAGNTF.

The V gene is TRBV5-4, the J gene TRBJ1-1, with TRBD1 matching 8 bases. The CDR3 runs 14 residues. Trimming at V came to 5 bases and at J to 1 base, leaving 4 bases not matched to a gene. The germline gives CDR1 SGHNT, CDR2 YYREEE (reference sequence). The CDR3: CASRRDRRNTEAFF. The CDR3 DNA is TGTGCCAGCAGACGGGACAGGAGGAACACTGAAGCTTTCTTT.

The rearrangement joins TRBV10-3 to TRBJ1-5, with TRBD1 identical over 7 bases. The CDR3 is made up of 14 amino acids. V was clipped by 6 bases and J by 4 bases; unmatched bases: 6. CDR1 and CDR2 (germline): ENHRY, SYGVKD. The CDR3 DNA reads as TGTGCCATCAGACGACAGGGCTCTAATCAGCCCCAGCATTTT. Amino acid sequence: CAIRRQGSNQPQHF.

The chain recombines TRBV15 with TRBJ2-5, with 7 bases lining up with TRBD2. CDR3 size: 15 residues. V was pared by 0 bases and J by 0 bases, with 1 base of the junction left unmatched. The V gene's germline CDR1 is LNHNV and CDR2 YYDKDF (reference sequence). The CDR3 nucleotides are TGTGCCACCAGCAGAGATCGGGGGGACCAAGAGACCCAGTACTTC. Its translation is CATSRDRGDQETQYF.

The chain carries TRBV5-6 and TRBJ2-7, with 11 bases matching TRBD1. Trimming took 4 bases from V and 5 from J; bases not matched to a gene: 8. Looked up from germline, CDR1 is SGHDT and CDR2 is YYEEEE. The CDR3 has 15 amino acids. The CDR3 reads CASSKGGQGADEQYF. The CDR3 DNA reads as TGTGCCAGCAGCAAGGGAGGACAGGGGGCGGACGAGCAGTACTTC.

The chain is built from TRBV21-1 and TRBJ2-3; the table assigns TRBD2, which was not confirmed against the DNA. TRBV21-1 is a pseudogene segment. The CDR3 has 15 amino acids. The CDR3 sequence is CASSTPGLATDTQYF. The CDR3 nucleotides read TGTGCCAGCAGCACCCCGGGACTAGCGACAGATACGCAGTATTTT.